The clone carrying this TCR beta chain was seen only a few times. Antigen unknown. These data come from a study of blood T cells in healthy people across ages. A second roughly 7 to 11 cycle PCR used barcoded and J-beta primers. TCRdb fed the 5' RACE reads into MiXCR, producing one record per CDR3 protein. The sample consists of 1.8 million or so distinct CDR3 sequences, approximately 40% of them appearing once. Germline values: CDR1 SQVTM, CDR2 ANQGSEA. The V and J ends lost 5 bases and 2 bases respectively, with 10 bases between them. The CDR3 length is 13 residues. Broader study findings: Fewer expanded clones and more diversity marked long-lived versus aged donors. It was found that TCR beta diversity correlated strongly with the percentage of naive T cells.

The material sequenced was blood. The receptor's source is a human donor in good health. The V call is TRBV29-1, the J call TRBJ2-1, with D perhaps matching TRBD2 (5 bases). CDR3 region: CSVPTGTYNEQFF. The DNA for the CDR3 is TGCAGCGTTCCCACCGGGACCTACAATGAGCAGTTCTTC.